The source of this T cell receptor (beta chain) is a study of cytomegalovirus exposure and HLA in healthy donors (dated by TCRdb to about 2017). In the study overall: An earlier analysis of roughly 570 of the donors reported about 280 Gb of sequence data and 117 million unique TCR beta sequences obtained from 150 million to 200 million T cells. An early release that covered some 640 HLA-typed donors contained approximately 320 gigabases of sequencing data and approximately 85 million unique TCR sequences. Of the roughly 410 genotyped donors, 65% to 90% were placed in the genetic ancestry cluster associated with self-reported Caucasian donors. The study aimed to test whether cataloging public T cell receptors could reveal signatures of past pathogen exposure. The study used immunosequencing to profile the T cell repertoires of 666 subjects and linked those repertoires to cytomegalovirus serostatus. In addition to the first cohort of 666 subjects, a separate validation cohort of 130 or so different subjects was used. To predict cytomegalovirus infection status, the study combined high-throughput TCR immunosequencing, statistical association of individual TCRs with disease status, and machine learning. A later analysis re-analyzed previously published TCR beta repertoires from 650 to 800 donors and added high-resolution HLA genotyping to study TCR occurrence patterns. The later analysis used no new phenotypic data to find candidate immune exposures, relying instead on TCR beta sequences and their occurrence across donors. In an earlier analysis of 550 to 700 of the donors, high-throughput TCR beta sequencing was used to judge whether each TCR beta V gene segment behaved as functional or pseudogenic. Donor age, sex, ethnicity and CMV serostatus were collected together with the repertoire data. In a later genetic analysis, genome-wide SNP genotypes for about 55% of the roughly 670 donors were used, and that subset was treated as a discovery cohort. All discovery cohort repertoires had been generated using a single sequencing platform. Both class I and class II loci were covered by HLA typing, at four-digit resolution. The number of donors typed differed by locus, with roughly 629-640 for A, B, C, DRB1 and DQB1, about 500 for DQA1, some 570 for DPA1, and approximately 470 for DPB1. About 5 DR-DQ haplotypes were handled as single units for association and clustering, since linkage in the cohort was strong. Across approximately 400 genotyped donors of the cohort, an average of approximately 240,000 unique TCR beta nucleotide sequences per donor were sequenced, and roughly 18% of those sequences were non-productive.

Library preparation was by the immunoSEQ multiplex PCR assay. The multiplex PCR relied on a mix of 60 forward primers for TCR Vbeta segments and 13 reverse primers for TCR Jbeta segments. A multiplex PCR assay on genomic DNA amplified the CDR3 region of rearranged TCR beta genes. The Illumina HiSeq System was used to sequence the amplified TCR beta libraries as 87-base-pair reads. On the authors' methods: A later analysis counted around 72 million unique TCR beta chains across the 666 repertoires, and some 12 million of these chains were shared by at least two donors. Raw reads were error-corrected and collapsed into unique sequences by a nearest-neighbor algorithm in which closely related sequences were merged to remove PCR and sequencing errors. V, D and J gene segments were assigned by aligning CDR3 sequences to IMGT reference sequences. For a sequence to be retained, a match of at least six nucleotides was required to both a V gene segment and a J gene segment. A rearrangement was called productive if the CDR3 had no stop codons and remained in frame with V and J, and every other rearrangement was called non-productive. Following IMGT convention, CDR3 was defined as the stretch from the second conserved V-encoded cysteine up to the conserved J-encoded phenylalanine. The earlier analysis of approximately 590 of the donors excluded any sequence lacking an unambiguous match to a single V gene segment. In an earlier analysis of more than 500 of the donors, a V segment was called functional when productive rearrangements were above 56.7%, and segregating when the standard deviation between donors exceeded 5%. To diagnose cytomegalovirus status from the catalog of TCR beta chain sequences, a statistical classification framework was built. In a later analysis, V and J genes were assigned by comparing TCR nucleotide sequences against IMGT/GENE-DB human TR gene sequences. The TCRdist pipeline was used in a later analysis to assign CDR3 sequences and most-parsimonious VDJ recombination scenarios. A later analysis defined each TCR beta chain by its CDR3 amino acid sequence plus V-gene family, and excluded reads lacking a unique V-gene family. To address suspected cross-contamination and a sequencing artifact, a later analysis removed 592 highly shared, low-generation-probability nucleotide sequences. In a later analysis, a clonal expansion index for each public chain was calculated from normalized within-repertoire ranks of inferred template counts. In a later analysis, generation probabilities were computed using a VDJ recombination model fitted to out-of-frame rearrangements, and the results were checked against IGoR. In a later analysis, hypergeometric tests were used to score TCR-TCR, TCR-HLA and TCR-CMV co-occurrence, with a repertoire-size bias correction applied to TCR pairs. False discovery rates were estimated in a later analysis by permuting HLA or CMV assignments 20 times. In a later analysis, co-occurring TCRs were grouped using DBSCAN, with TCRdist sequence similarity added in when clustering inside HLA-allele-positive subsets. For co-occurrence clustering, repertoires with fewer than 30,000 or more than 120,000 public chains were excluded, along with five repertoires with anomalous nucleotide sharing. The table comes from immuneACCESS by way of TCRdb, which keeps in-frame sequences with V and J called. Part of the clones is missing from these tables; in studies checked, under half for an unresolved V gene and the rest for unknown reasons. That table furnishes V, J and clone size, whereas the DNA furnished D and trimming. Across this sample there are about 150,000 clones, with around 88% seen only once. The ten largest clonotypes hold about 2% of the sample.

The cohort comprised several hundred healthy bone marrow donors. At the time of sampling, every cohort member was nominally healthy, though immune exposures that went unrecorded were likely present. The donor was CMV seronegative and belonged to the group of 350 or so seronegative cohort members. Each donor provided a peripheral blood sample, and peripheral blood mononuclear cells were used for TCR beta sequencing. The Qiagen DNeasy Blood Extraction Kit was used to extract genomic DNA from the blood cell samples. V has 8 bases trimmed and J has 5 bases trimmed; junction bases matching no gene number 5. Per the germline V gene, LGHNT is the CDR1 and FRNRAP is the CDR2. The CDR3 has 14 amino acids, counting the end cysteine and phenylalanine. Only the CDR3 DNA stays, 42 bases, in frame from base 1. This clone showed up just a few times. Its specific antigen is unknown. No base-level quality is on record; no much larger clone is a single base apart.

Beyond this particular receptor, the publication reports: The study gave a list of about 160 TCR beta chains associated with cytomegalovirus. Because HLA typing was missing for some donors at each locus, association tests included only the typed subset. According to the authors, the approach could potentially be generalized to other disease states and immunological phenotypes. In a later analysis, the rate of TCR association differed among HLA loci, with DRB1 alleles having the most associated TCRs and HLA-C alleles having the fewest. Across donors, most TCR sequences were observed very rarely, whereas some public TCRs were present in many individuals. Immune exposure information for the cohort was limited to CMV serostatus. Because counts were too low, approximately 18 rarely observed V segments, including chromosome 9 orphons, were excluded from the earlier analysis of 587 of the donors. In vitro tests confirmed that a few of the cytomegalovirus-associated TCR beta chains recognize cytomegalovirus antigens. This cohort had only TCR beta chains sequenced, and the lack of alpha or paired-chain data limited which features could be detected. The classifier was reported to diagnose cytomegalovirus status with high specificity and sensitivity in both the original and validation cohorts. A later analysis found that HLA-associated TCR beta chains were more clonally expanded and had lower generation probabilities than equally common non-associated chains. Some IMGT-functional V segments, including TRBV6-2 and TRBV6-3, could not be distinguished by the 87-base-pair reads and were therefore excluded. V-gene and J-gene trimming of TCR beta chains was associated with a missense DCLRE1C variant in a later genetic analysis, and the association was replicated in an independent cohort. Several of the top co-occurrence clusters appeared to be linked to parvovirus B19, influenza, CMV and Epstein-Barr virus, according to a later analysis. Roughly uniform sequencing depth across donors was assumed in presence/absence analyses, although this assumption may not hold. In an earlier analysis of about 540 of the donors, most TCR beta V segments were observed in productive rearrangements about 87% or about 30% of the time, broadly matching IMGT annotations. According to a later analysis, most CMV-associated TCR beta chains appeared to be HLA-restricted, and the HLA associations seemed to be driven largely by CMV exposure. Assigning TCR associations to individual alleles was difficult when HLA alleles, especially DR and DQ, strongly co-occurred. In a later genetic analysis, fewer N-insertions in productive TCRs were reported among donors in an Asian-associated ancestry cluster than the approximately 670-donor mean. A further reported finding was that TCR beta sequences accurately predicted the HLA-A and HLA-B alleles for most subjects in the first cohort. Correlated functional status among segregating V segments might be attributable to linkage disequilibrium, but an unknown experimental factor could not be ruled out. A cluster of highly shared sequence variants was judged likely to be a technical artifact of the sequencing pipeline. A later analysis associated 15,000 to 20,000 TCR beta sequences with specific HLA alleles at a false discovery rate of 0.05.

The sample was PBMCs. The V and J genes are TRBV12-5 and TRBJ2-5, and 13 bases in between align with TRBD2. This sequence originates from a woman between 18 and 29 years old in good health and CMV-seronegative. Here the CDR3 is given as CASSRLAGGETQYF. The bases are TGTGCTAGTTCCAGACTAGCGGGGGGTGAGACCCAGTACTTC.